This is a list of T cell receptor beta chains from one sample in a study of cytomegalovirus exposure and HLA in healthy donors. TCRdb keeps only in-frame clones here, not all; method: immunoSEQ multiplex PCR. The data contain approximately 210,000 clones, over 80% of them singletons. The sequenced material came from PBMCs. The receptor set was obtained from a middle-aged man in good health and CMV-seropositive. The CDR3 runs from the conserved cysteine through the conserved F or W. The order of the fields is J gene, clone size, V gene, D gene, CDR3 protein, CDR3 DNA. The D gene is left open where the match is weak. Where a row states a size, it is once, few, many or the class of an expanded clone; other rows omit it.

>TRBJ2-1|NA|TRBV7-7|TRBD2
CASSPGLAGSSSYNEQFF
TGTGCCAGCAGCCCGGGACTAGCGGGATCGAGCTCCTACAATGAGCAGTTCTTC
>TRBJ1-1|NA|TRBV14|NA
CASSQAQILLMGNTEAFF
TGTGCCAGCAGCCAAGCCCAAATTCTACTAATGGGGAACACTGAAGCTTTCTTT
>TRBJ1-5|few|TRBV4-1|NA
CASSRDTGPQHF
TGCGCCAGCAGCCGAGACACAGGGCCCCAGCATTTT
>TRBJ2-1|few|TRBV7-9|TRBD2
CASSQGLRYNEQFF
TGTGCCAGCAGCCAGGGACTACGCTACAATGAGCAGTTCTTC
>TRBJ1-2|NA|TRBV5-1|TRBD1
CASSMGQGIGYGYTF
TGCGCCAGCAGCATGGGACAGGGGATCGGGTATGGCTACACCTTC
>TRBJ2-1|NA|TRBV30|NA
CAWSSLHNEQFF
TGTGCCTGGAGTTCCCTCCACAATGAGCAGTTCTTC
>TRBJ2-3|NA|TRBV5-6|TRBD1
CASSLGTGTSTDTQYF
TGTGCCAGCAGCTTGGGGACAGGAACTAGCACAGATACGCAGTATTTT
>TRBJ1-5|NA|TRBV15|NA
CATSGGGDSNQPQHF
TGTGCCACCAGCGGAGGGGGGGATAGCAATCAGCCCCAGCATTTT
>TRBJ2-3|NA|TRBV7-6|NA
CASSLKWRTDTQYF
TGTGCCAGCAGCTTAAAATGGAGGACAGATACGCAGTATTTT
>TRBJ2-7|NA|TRBV29-1|NA
CSVVWRDVYEQYF
TGCAGCGTTGTTTGGCGGGACGTCTACGAGCAGTACTTC
>TRBJ1-1|NA|TRBV7-3|NA
CASSLTLEANTEAFF
TGTGCCAGCAGCTTAACGTTGGAGGCAAACACTGAAGCTTTCTTT
>TRBJ2-1|NA|TRBV9|TRBD2
CASSVDLRLAGRNEQFF
TGTGCCAGCAGCGTAGATTTGCGACTAGCGGGAAGGAATGAGCAGTTCTTC
>TRBJ1-4|NA|TRBV4-1|NA
CASSPTRVSSEKLFF
TGCGCCAGCAGCCCCACGCGGGTCTCCTCCGAAAAACTGTTTTTT
>TRBJ2-1|NA|TRBV6-4|TRBD2
CASSDSGASGRNEQFF
TGTGCCAGCAGTGACTCGGGGGCTAGCGGGAGAAATGAGCAGTTCTTC
>TRBJ2-2|NA|TRBV30|TRBD1
CAWRGQGIGELFF
TGTGCCTGGAGGGGACAGGGGATCGGGGAGCTGTTTTTT
>TRBJ2-7|NA|TRBV29-1|NA
CSVATVLTYEQYF
TGCAGCGTTGCGACAGTTCTAACCTACGAGCAGTACTTC
>TRBJ2-3|NA|TRBV11-3|NA
CASSPVTGRVTDTQYF
TGTGCCAGCAGCCCCGTGACTGGGCGGGTGACAGATACGCAGTATTTT
>TRBJ2-3|NA|TRBV7-2|NA
CASSPRHSTDTQYF
TGTGCCAGCAGCCCTCGACATAGCACAGATACGCAGTATTTT
>TRBJ2-2|once|TRBV5-1|NA
CASSSHEANTGELFF
TGCGCCAGCAGTTCACATGAGGCGAACACCGGGGAGCTGTTTTTT
>TRBJ1-2|NA|TRBV2|TRBD1
CASSEGGQGEVRGYTF
TGTGCCAGCAGTGAAGGGGGACAGGGAGAAGTGCGAGGCTACACCTTC
>TRBJ2-1|NA|TRBV6-5|TRBD2
CASRTLAAGGNEQFF
TGTGCCAGCAGGACGCTAGCGGCGGGGGGAAATGAGCAGTTCTTC
>TRBJ2-1|NA|TRBV5-1|TRBD2
CASSSGGTSAEQFF
TGCGCCAGCAGCTCAGGGGGGACTAGCGCCGAGCAGTTCTTC
>TRBJ2-7|NA|TRBV27|TRBD2
CASSLLTSGGTAHEQYF
TGTGCCAGCAGTTTACTGACTAGCGGGGGTACCGCCCACGAGCAGTACTTC
>TRBJ1-1|NA|TRBV5-1|NA
CASRGRGAEAFF
TGCGCCAGCAGAGGTAGGGGCGCTGAAGCTTTCTTT
>TRBJ1-5|NA|TRBV18|TRBD1
CASSPFGQGGDQPQHF
TGTGCCAGCTCACCATTCGGCCAGGGGGGCGATCAGCCCCAGCATTTT
>TRBJ2-1|NA|TRBV9|NA
CASSVVVWQGWYEQFF
TGTGCCAGCAGCGTAGTAGTCTGGCAGGGGTGGTATGAGCAGTTCTTC
>TRBJ1-1|NA|TRBV5-4|NA
CASSLAAGAEAFF
TGTGCCAGCAGCTTGGCCGCGGGGGCTGAAGCTTTCTTT
>TRBJ1-2|NA|TRBV4-2|NA
CASSQEMREGYGYTF
TGTGCCAGCAGCCAAGAGATGAGGGAAGGCTATGGCTACACCTTC
>TRBJ2-7|NA|TRBV4-2|NA
CASSQDRGPSYEQYF
TGTGCCAGCAGCCAAGACAGGGGACCCTCCTACGAGCAGTACTTC
>TRBJ2-1|few|TRBV27|TRBD1
CASSPISGQGSRRNEQFF
TGTGCCAGCAGTCCGATCTCCGGACAGGGGTCGCGTAGGAATGAGCAGTTCTTC
>TRBJ1-1|NA|TRBV27|TRBD1
CASSLGTGGVFF
TGTGCCAGCAGTTTGGGGACAGGGGGGGTTTTCTTT
>TRBJ2-1|NA|TRBV5-6|TRBD2
CASRSKGGGRASNEQFF
TGTGCCAGCAGATCGAAAGGAGGCGGGAGGGCCTCCAATGAGCAGTTCTTC
>TRBJ2-3|NA|TRBV29-1|TRBD2
CSGNILAASSTDTQYF
TGCAGCGGTAACATACTAGCGGCTTCTAGCACAGATACGCAGTATTTT
>TRBJ2-1|NA|TRBV27|NA
CASIATAGSYNEQFF
TGTGCCAGCATTGCAACAGCGGGCTCCTACAATGAGCAGTTCTTC
>TRBJ2-1|NA|TRBV7-9|TRBD1
CASSPTGYNEQFF
TGTGCCAGCAGCCCGACAGGGTACAATGAGCAGTTCTTC
>TRBJ1-1|NA|TRBV29-1|NA
CSVEGGQNTEAFF
TGCAGCGTTGAAGGGGGCCAGAACACTGAAGCTTTCTTT
>TRBJ1-1|NA|TRBV5-5|NA
CASSLQLAVSNTEAFF
TGTGCCAGCAGCTTGCAGTTAGCGGTTTCGAACACTGAAGCTTTCTTT
>TRBJ2-3|NA|TRBV5-1|TRBD2
CASSLAASGRDTQYF
TGCGCCAGCAGCTTGGCCGCTAGCGGGAGAGATACGCAGTATTTT
>TRBJ2-3|NA|TRBV5-1|TRBD1
CASSLEGQGADTQYF
TGCGCCAGCAGCTTGGAAGGGCAGGGGGCAGATACGCAGTATTTT
>TRBJ2-5|NA|TRBV19|TRBD2
CASSTVGTSIETQYF
TGTGCCAGTAGTACTGTGGGGACTAGCATAGAGACCCAGTACTTC
>TRBJ2-7|NA|TRBV2|TRBD2
CASNSGGPQYEQYF
TGTGCCAGCAATTCGGGGGGGCCCCAGTACGAGCAGTACTTC
>TRBJ2-1|NA|TRBV6-1|NA
CASSAATSLFPYNEQFF
TGTGCCAGCAGTGCCGCGACTAGTTTGTTCCCCTACAATGAGCAGTTCTTC
>TRBJ1-1|NA|TRBV19|TRBD1
CASREGAVDTEAFF
TGTGCCAGTAGGGAGGGGGCGGTTGACACTGAAGCTTTCTTT
>TRBJ1-1|few|TRBV6-6|NA
CASRQCEAFF
TGTGCCAGCAGGCAGTGTGAAGCTTTCTTT
>TRBJ2-7|NA|TRBV4-1|NA
CASSQDPETRTYEQYF
TGCGCCAGCAGCCAAGATCCCGAGACTAGAACCTACGAGCAGTACTTC
>TRBJ2-2|once|TRBV27|TRBD1
CASKGQGATGELFF
TGTGCCAGCAAAGGACAGGGGGCGACCGGGGAGCTGTTTTTT
>TRBJ1-4|NA|TRBV27|TRBD1
CASSLSGGQGGVLANEKLFF
TGTGCCAGCAGTTTATCGGGAGGACAGGGGGGAGTTTTAGCTAATGAAAAACTGTTTTTT
>TRBJ1-1|NA|TRBV5-6|NA
CASSHLGEEDTEAFF
TGTGCCAGCAGCCACCTGGGAGAAGAGGACACTGAAGCTTTCTTT
>TRBJ1-1|NA|TRBV6-6|NA
CASSPRQNTEAFF
TGTGCCAGCAGTCCCCGACAGAACACTGAAGCTTTCTTT
>TRBJ2-1|few|TRBV5-1|NA
CASSSYTGTPNNEQFF
TGCGCCAGCAGCTCATATACCGGGACACCGAACAATGAGCAGTTCTTC
>TRBJ2-1|NA|TRBV13|TRBD2
CASSLATSGKVEQFF
TGTGCCAGCAGCTTAGCGACTAGCGGGAAAGTTGAGCAGTTCTTC
>TRBJ2-5|NA|TRBV7-9|TRBD2
CASSLEAGGRETQYF
TGTGCCAGCAGCTTAGAAGCGGGAGGGAGAGAGACCCAGTACTTC
>TRBJ1-2|NA|TRBV21-1|NA
CASSPRERQTGSYGYTF
TGTGCCAGCAGTCCCCGGGAGCGTCAGACGGGATCCTATGGCTACACCTTC